Sequencing of this T cell receptor (beta chain) was carried out in a study of vaccination and CD4 T cells after COVID-19. As for the study in general: Early (day 14) and late (days 161 to 241) post-vaccine samples came from a few convalescent patients.

The study's findings and limits: The median proportion of reactive clones detected only post-vaccination in convalescent patients was 75% to 90%.

The Oncomine TCR Beta short-read assay sequenced DNA from cultured CD4+ T cells. One entry per CDR3 protein, called by TCRdb with MiXCR from the PCR reads. The table shows under 20,000 distinct CDR3 sequences, with under 65% occurring only once. Time point noted: late sampling 161 to 241 days after vaccination in a few convalescent patients. The treatment here: approximately nine-day PBMC culture with coronavirus spike peptide pools or control peptides (ViraFEST assay). This clonotype was counted only a few times. Its antigen is unidentified. The CDR3 length is 14 residues. V trimming: 1 base; J trimming: 7 bases; junction bases outside the gene matches: 6. The germline V gene encodes CDR1 MRHNA and CDR2 SNTAGT.

This sequence was found in a human donor who had recovered from COVID-19. The genes are TRBV6-4 and TRBJ1-2, with 7 bases aligning to TRBD1. Here the sequenced sample was CD4+ T cells from blood, cultured in vitro, taken about 7 months after SARS-CoV-2 vaccination. CDR3: CASSDWNRGGGYTF. DNA for the CDR3: TGTGCCAGCAGTGACTGGAACAGGGGCGGTGGCTACACCTTC.